This T cell receptor beta chain was found in a study of cytomegalovirus exposure and HLA in healthy donors. Study details: Early release data held some 80 million unique TCRs from HLA-typed donors. Study-wide results and limits: Most of the CMV-associated TCR beta chains (in a later analysis) appeared to be HLA-restricted. Reportedly, a later analysis found an Asian-associated ancestry cluster had fewer N-insertions than the roughly 630-donor mean.

13 Jbeta primers and 60 Vbeta primers were used for the PCR. The data were produced by immunoSEQ multiplex PCR, yet TCRdb's version contains in-frame clones alone and is incomplete. The sample has approximately 150,000 clones, over 60% seen once; the top ten hold approximately 1.6%. Germline V gene sequence: CDR1 SGHDT, CDR2 YYEEEE. The V and J ends lost 3 bases and 13 bases respectively, with 13 bases between them. The CDR3 loop spans 11 amino acids. On this clone itself: Its antigen remains unknown.

The sample comprised PBMCs. This receptor was identified in a woman aged 35 to 49 in good health and CMV-seronegative. This sequence joins TRBV5-6 and TRBJ1-2, with D possibly being TRBD1 (5 bases). CDR3 residues: CASSSGGLVTF. The CDR3 coding sequence is TGTGCCAGCAGCTCCGGGGGGTTGGTCACCTTC.